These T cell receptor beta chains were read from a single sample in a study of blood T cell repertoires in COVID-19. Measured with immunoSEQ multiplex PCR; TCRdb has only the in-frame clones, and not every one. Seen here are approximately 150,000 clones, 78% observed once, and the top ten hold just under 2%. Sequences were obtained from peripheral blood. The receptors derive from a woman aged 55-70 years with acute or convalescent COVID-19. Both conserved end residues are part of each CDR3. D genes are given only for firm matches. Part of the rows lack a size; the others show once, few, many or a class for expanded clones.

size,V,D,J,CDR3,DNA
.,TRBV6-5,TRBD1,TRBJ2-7,CATGQRPLYEQYF,TGTGCCACGGGACAGAGACCCCTCTACGAGCAGTACTTC
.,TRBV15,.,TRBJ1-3,CATSREQDSGNTIYF,TGTGCCACCAGCAGAGAACAGGACTCTGGAAACACCATATATTTT
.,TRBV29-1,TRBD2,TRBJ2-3,CSAKKLTSGRAGDTDTQYF,TGCAGCGCCAAGAAGTTGACTAGCGGGAGGGCCGGGGACACAGATACGCAGTATTTT
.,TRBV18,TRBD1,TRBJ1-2,CASSPGGTGRYGYTF,TGTGCCAGCTCACCGGGAGGGACAGGGCGCTATGGCTACACCTTC
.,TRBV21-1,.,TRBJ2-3,CASIRQRSPRLFSTDTQYF,TGTGCCAGCATCAGGCAGCGGTCCCCCCGATTGTTTAGCACAGATACGCAGTATTTT
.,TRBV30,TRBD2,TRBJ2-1,CAWRGLAGISNEQFF,TGTGCCTGGAGGGGACTAGCGGGGATAAGCAATGAGCAGTTCTTC
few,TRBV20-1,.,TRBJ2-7,CSASTIMGSDEQYF,TGCAGTGCTAGTACCATTATGGGCTCGGACGAGCAGTACTTC
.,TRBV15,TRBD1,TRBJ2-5,CATSHWTGQETQYF,TGTGCCACCAGCCATTGGACAGGACAAGAGACCCAGTACTTC
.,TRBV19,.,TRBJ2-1,CASRIFGSLDYNEQFF,TGTGCCAGTAGAATATTTGGGAGTCTTGACTACAATGAGCAGTTCTTC
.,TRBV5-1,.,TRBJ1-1,CASSSRAGSTEAFF,TGCGCCAGCAGCTCAAGGGCAGGGTCGACTGAAGCTTTCTTT
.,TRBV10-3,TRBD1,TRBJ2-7,CAIKGDRGLFVDEQYF,TGTGCCATCAAGGGGGACAGGGGGCTTTTTGTCGACGAGCAGTACTTC
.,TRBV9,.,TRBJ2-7,CASSVRDSPSYEQYF,TGTGCCAGCAGCGTTCGGGACTCTCCCTCCTACGAGCAGTACTTC
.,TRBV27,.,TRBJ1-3,CASSSGNTIYF,TGTGCCAGCTCGTCTGGAAACACCATATATTTT
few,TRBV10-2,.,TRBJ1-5,CASSDPRQTLSQPQHF,TGCGCCAGCAGTGACCCCAGACAGACTTTATCGCAGCCCCAGCATTTT
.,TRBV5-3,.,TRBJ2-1,CARSGGGGRTYNEQFF,TGTGCCAGAAGCGGCGGCGGCGGGCGGACCTACAATGAGCAGTTCTTC
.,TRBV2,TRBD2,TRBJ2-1,CARGSGRGNEQFF,TGTGCCAGGGGTAGCGGGAGGGGCAATGAGCAGTTCTTC
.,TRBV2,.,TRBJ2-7,CATMTRIYEQYF,TGTGCCACGATGACTAGAATCTACGAGCAGTACTTC
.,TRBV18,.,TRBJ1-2,CASSPRGNNYGYTF,TGTGCCAGCTCACCGAGAGGGAACAACTATGGCTACACCTTC
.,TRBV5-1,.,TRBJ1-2,CASSLGSGGYTF,TGCGCCAGCAGCTTGGGCTCAGGCGGCTACACCTTC
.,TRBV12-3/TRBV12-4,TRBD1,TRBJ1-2,CASSLQGAKYTF,TGTGCCAGCAGTCTACAGGGGGCGAAATACACCTTC
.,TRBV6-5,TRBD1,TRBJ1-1,CASSYGTGGKTEAFF,TGTGCCAGCAGTTATGGGACAGGGGGTAAGACTGAAGCTTTCTTT
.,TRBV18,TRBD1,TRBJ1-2,CASSPRGDSSYYGYTF,TGTGCCAGCTCACCAAGGGGGGACAGCAGCTACTATGGCTACACCTTC
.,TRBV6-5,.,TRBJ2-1,CASSYSRLGLNEQFF,TGTGCCAGCAGTTACTCCAGACTAGGTCTCAATGAGCAGTTCTTC
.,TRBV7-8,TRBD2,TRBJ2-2,CASSLGNLAGLPGEELFF,TGTGCCAGCAGCTTAGGAAATTTAGCGGGGTTGCCAGGGGAGGAGCTGTTTTTT
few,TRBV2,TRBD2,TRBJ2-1,CASSVTSGRANPYNEQFF,TGTGCCAGCAGTGTGACTAGCGGGAGGGCAAACCCCTACAATGAGCAGTTCTTC
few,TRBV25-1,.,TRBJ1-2,CASSEGARGYTF,TGTGCCAGCAGTGAGGGGGCGCGGGGCTACACCTTC
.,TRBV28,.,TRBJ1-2,CASSPRGANNYGYTF,TGTGCCAGCAGTCCTCGGGGGGCGAATAACTATGGCTACACCTTC
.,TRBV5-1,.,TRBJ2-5,CASSSGLPQETQYF,TGCGCCAGCAGCTCGGGACTTCCCCAAGAGACCCAGTACTTC
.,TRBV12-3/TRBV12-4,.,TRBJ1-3,CASRRRGFDTIYF,TGTGCCAGCAGACGGAGGGGCTTTGACACCATATATTTT
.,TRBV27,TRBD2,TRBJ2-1,CASRAGGPYNEQFF,TGTGCCAGTAGGGCGGGAGGACCCTACAATGAGCAGTTCTTC
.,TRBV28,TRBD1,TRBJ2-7,CASRSTGGRYEQYF,TGTGCCAGCAGATCGACAGGGGGTCGCTACGAGCAGTACTTC
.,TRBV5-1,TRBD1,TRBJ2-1,CASSLNPGQVDNEQFF,TGCGCCAGCAGCTTGAATCCGGGACAGGTAGACAATGAGCAGTTCTTC
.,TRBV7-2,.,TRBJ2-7,CASSLAALTPSYEQYF,TGTGCCAGCAGCTTAGCGGCTCTCACCCCCTCCTACGAGCAGTACTTC